This is a list of T cell receptor beta chains from one sample in a study of CD8 T cells in Susac syndrome. TCRdb ran MiXCR on the immunoSEQ multiplex PCR reads and lists one entry per CDR3 protein. Of 150,000 to 250,000 distinct CDR3 sequences listed, nearly 95% are singletons. Sequences were obtained from CD4+ T cells from PBMCs. These TCRs come from a human donor with multiple sclerosis. Each CDR3 is given with its conserved first and last residue. The D gene is left open where the match is weak. Where a row states a size, it is once, few, many or the class of an expanded clone; other rows omit it.

J,size,D,V,DNA,CDR3
TRBJ2-5,-,-,TRBV29-1,TGCAGCGTTGATCGTCTAGTATTTGAGACCCAGTACTTC,CSVDRLVFETQYF
TRBJ1-2,-,-,TRBV2,TGTGCCAGCAGCGGGAGATCTCACTATGGCTACACCTTC,CASSGRSHYGYTF
TRBJ2-5,-,-,TRBV30,TGTGCCTGGGGTACTAGTTTAGAGACCCAGTACTTC,CAWGTSLETQYF
TRBJ2-1,-,-,TRBV3-1,TGTGCCAGCAGCCAACAGGGGGGTGGTGAGCAGTTCTTC,CASSQQGGGEQFF
TRBJ1-1,once,TRBD1,TRBV19,TGTGCCAGCATTATGGACAGGGGTGCTGAAGCTTTCTTT,CASIMDRGAEAFF
TRBJ2-3,-,-,TRBV30,TGTGCCTGGAGACCCTTCGGGAGAGCGCAGAGCACAGATACGCAGTATTTT,CAWRPFGRAQSTDTQYF
TRBJ1-2,-,-,TRBV20-1,TGCAGTGCTAGAGAAGGGGGCTATGGCTACACCTTC,CSAREGGYGYTF
TRBJ2-7,-,-,TRBV7-9,TGTGCCAGCAGCTTAGCCCGGGAATCCTACGAGCAGTACTTC,CASSLARESYEQYF
TRBJ2-7,-,TRBD2,TRBV12-3/TRBV12-4,TGTGCCACCAAGCGGGAGGGAAACAGCGAGCAGTACTTC,CATKREGNSEQYF
TRBJ2-1,-,-,TRBV14,TGTGCCAGCAGCTCAGTCAGAGTGTCCTACAATGAGCAGTTCTTC,CASSSVRVSYNEQFF
TRBJ1-5,-,TRBD1,TRBV12-3/TRBV12-4,TGTGCCAGCAGTTTACACAGGGGTTATAGCCAACCCCAGCATTTT,CASSLHRGYSQPQHF
TRBJ2-2,-,-,TRBV29-1,TGCAGCGTTGAAAGACTCCCGGTGGGAACCGGGGAGCTGTTTTTT,CSVERLPVGTGELFF
TRBJ2-3,-,-,TRBV3-1,TGTGCCAGCAGTCGCCCCTTCAACCGGGACTCCCGTGATACGCAGTATTTT,CASSRPFNRDSRDTQYF
TRBJ2-3,once,-,TRBV10-1,TGCGCCAGCAGTGTTGACAGGAATACAGATACGCAGTATTTT,CASSVDRNTDTQYF
TRBJ1-4,-,-,TRBV24-1,TGTGCCACCAGTGGAGCAACAGATGAAAAACTGTTTTTT,CATSGATDEKLFF
TRBJ2-1,-,-,TRBV2,TGTGCCAGCAAGTGGGGAGACGGGACTCAGGGGCAGTTCTTC,CASKWGDGTQGQFF
TRBJ1-2,-,-,TRBV4-2,TGTGCCAGCAGCCCTGGGGGTACCTATGGCTACACCTTC,CASSPGGTYGYTF
TRBJ2-7,-,-,TRBV2,TGTGCCAGCACTAGTAGTACAGAGAGCTCCTACGAGCAGTACTTC,CASTSSTESSYEQYF
TRBJ2-5,-,-,TRBV7-9,TGTGCCAGCAGCTTTAAAGAGACCCAGTACTTC,CASSFKETQYF
TRBJ2-7,-,-,TRBV24-1,TGTGCCACCAGTGCCGGCGGGGACTACGAGCAGTACTTC,CATSAGGDYEQYF
TRBJ2-5,-,TRBD2,TRBV5-4,TGTGCCAGCGCATTTGGAGGCGGGAGTCGGTCGGAGACCCAGTACTTC,CASAFGGGSRSETQYF
TRBJ1-1,-,-,TRBV29-1,TGCAGCGTTGATAGGGCGGAGAACACTGAAGCTTTCTTT,CSVDRAENTEAFF
TRBJ2-4,-,TRBD2,TRBV5-1,TGCGCCAGCAGCTTGTTAGCGGGAGTTGGCAACATTCAGTACTTC,CASSLLAGVGNIQYF
TRBJ1-4,-,-,TRBV7-2,TGTGCCAGCAGCCCGGACTCAGGACATGAAAAACTGTTTTTT,CASSPDSGHEKLFF
TRBJ2-1,-,-,TRBV30,TGTGCCTGGAGTGTACTATCCCCGGGTCACAATGAGCAGTTCTTC,CAWSVLSPGHNEQFF
TRBJ1-2,-,TRBD1,TRBV12-3/TRBV12-4,TGTGCCAGCAGTTTTGGACAGGTGATTGGCTACACCTTC,CASSFGQVIGYTF
TRBJ2-1,once,-,TRBV20-1,TGCAGTGCTAGAATCCCTTCCTACAATGAGCAGTTCTTC,CSARIPSYNEQFF
TRBJ2-5,-,-,TRBV20-1,TGCAGTGCTTCTCTCGGACTGGTCCAGTACTTC,CSASLGLVQYF
TRBJ2-6,-,-,TRBV25-1,TGTGCCAGCAAAGGTTTCGGGGCCAACGTCCTGACTTTC,CASKGFGANVLTF
TRBJ1-2,-,TRBD1,TRBV9,TGTGCCAGCAGCGGTACAGGGGATTTAAGCGGCTACACCTTC,CASSGTGDLSGYTF
TRBJ1-1,-,TRBD1,TRBV29-1,TGCAGCGTCGACGACAGGGGGACCACTGAAGCTTTCTTT,CSVDDRGTTEAFF
TRBJ2-5,-,TRBD2,TRBV5-4,TGTGCCAGCAGCTACGGGGGGACTCAAGAGACCCAGTACTTC,CASSYGGTQETQYF
TRBJ1-3,-,-,TRBV30,TGTGCCTGGAGTTTGACAGGAAACTCTGGAAACACCATATATTTT,CAWSLTGNSGNTIYF
TRBJ2-7,-,TRBD2,TRBV3-1,TGTGCCAGCAGCCTTACCGGACTAGCGGGCCTCTACGAGCAGTACTTC,CASSLTGLAGLYEQYF
TRBJ1-2,-,-,TRBV5-6,TGTGCCAGTCAGGGCGGCGAAGGCTACACCTTC,CASQGGEGYTF
TRBJ2-3,-,TRBD2,TRBV20-1,TGCAGTGGGTCCGGGAGGGAGGGCCTGAGCACAGATACGCAGTATTTT,CSGSGREGLSTDTQYF
TRBJ2-3,-,TRBD2,TRBV20-1,TGCAGTGCTAGGGAATCAGGCGGGGGGGTCACAGATACGCAGTATTTT,CSARESGGGVTDTQYF
TRBJ2-3,-,TRBD2,TRBV14,TGTGCCAGCAGCCCTCAGCGGGGAGCGCAGTATTTT,CASSPQRGAQYF
TRBJ2-7,-,-,TRBV30,TGTGCCTGGAGGGACACGAGCTCCTACGAGCAGTACTTC,CAWRDTSSYEQYF
TRBJ1-5,-,-,TRBV20-1,TGCAGTGCTAGACTCCCGACAGGACAGCCCCAGCATTTT,CSARLPTGQPQHF
TRBJ1-2,-,-,TRBV5-1,TGCGCCAGCAGCTCGACCGTTTTGGATGGCTACACCTTC,CASSSTVLDGYTF
TRBJ1-5,-,-,TRBV18,TGTGCCAGCTCCCCAGGGAGATCAGACGCAAAGCCCCAGCATTTT,CASSPGRSDAKPQHF
TRBJ2-7,-,-,TRBV20-1,TGCAGTGCTATGACTTGGGACGGCGAGCAGTACTTC,CSAMTWDGEQYF
TRBJ1-2,-,-,TRBV29-1,TGCAGCGTCGCTCGGACAGCCTCTATCTATGGCTACACCTTC,CSVARTASIYGYTF
TRBJ2-7,once,TRBD2,TRBV7-8,TGTGCCAGCAGGTCACTAGCGGGAGGTTACGAGCAGTACTTC,CASRSLAGGYEQYF
TRBJ2-1,-,-,TRBV30,TGTGCCTGGGCCCGGGACATGCAGTTCTTC,CAWARDMQFF